The T cell receptor beta chain described here comes from a study of blood T cell repertoires in COVID-19. Study background: Material from acute and convalescent COVID-19 was sourced from the United States, Italy and Spain. Sample material is recorded as cDNA or gDNA derived from T cells, B-cell-depleted T cells, or PBMCs.

Authors' processing steps: Estimated nucleated cell counts came from reference gene primer amplification. Produced via immunoSEQ multiplex PCR; TCRdb's table is partial and in-frame only. V, J and clone size are those of that table, while D and trimming were read from the DNA. The data contain 55,000 to 75,000 clones, 73% of them singletons. This CDR3 has 18 residues. Sequences were obtained from peripheral blood. This sequence joins TRBV21-1 and TRBJ1-3. TRBV21-1 is annotated as a pseudogene. The origin of this receptor is a man in his 60s with acute or convalescent COVID-19. The DNA for the CDR3 is TGTGCCAGCAGCTTTTGGGAGCCCCAAGCCTCCTCTGGAAACACCATATATTTT. Translated, it gives CASSFWEPQASSGNTIYF.